One and the same sample provided the 32 T cell receptor beta chains below, sequenced in a study of post-analysis software for immune sequencing data. Points from the study as a whole: Comparison of patients with controls showed 4 to 6 TRBV segments more frequent in patients, TRBV5-6, TRBV5-1 and TRBV20-1 among them.

Their specific antigens are unknown. Incorporated into the TCR beta cDNA libraries were unique molecular identifiers, which served to reduce PCR and sequencing biases. TCRdb used MiXCR to reprocess the PCR reads, holding one entry per CDR3 protein. The data contain 820,000 or so distinct CDR3 sequences, around 53% of them singletons. The specimen was blood. Receptors were obtained from a girl aged 10 to 17 with multiple sclerosis.

The genes are TRBV5-1 and TRBJ2-4; TRBD2 matches at 8 bases. The CDR3 consists of 17 residues. Per germline, CDR1 SGHRS and CDR2 YFSETQ. V was pared by 7 bases and J by 0 bases, with 12 bases of the junction left unmatched. CDR3 sequence: CASRAGVGSIAKNIQYF. Here the CDR3 DNA reads TGCGCCAGCCGAGCGGGAGTGGGAAGTATAGCCAAAAACATTCAGTACTTC.

This sequence joins TRBV6-6 and TRBJ1-1; the D gene is possibly TRBD1 (5 bases). Germline values: CDR1 MNHNY, CDR2 SVGAGI (reference sequence). CDR3 length: 14 amino acids. V was clipped by 6 bases and J by 1 base, with 12 bases between them. Here the CDR3 DNA reads TGTGCCAGCAGGTACCAGGGCGCGAACACTGAAGCTTTCTTT. Encoded protein: CASRYQGANTEAFF.

This clonotype was seen a handful of times. The rearrangement uses TRBV12-3 or TRBV12-4 and TRBJ2-5; a weak D match, TRBD1 (5 bases). The CDR3 totals 14 residues. V lost 0 bases to trimming and J lost 4 bases, with 9 bases between them. The CDR3 coding sequence is TGTGCCAGCAGTTTAGCGCATGGGGCAGAGACCCAGTACTTC. It encodes CASSLAHGAETQYF.

V usage is TRBV7-3 and J usage is TRBJ2-1; TRBD1 matches 8 bases. Germline trimming cut 5 bases from V and 2 bases from J; bases unmatched to any gene: 8. Germline CDR1 is SGHTA and CDR2 is FQGTGA. This CDR3 comprises 16 residues. CDR3 protein: CASSLTGGLTYNEQFF. The CDR3 DNA sequence: TGTGCCAGCAGCCTCACAGGGGGGCTAACCTACAATGAGCAGTTCTTC. Supplemented by reference TRBV7-3 and TRBJ2-1, the full variable domain reads GAGVSQTPSNKVTEKGKYVELRCDPISGHTALYWYRQSLGQGPEFLIYFQGTGAADDSGLPNDRFFAVRPEGSVSTLKIQRTERGDSAVYLCASSLTGGLTYNEQFFGPGTRLTVL.

A few counts support this clonotype. One end of the junction is discordant with germline, which a read error may explain. The chain combines TRBV2 with TRBJ2-5, with TRBD2 as a possible D gene (6 bases). The length of the CDR3 is 15 residues. CDR1 is SNHLY, CDR2 FYNNEI, per germline. CDR3 region: CAGSEGGFGIETQYF. CDR3 nucleotide sequence: TGTGCCGGCAGTGAAGGAGGGTTCGGTATAGAGACCCAGTACTTC.

The rearrangement links TRBV20-1 to TRBJ2-3; D remains ambiguous. CDR1 and CDR2 from the germline V gene are DFQATT and SNEGSKA (reference sequence). V was shortened by 6 bases and J by 6 bases, with 19 bases between the two germline ends. The CDR3 extends over 14 amino acids. The CDR3 sequence: CSAKVSGGGDTQYF. Written as DNA, the CDR3 is TGCAGTGCCAAAGTATCTGGCGGTGGGGATACGCAGTATTTT.

V and J are TRBV20-1 and TRBJ1-2; D uncertain. The germline V gene has CDR1 DFQATT and CDR2 SNEGSKA (reference sequence). Deletions cut 1 base from V and 3 bases from J, with 9 bases between. This CDR3 has 13 amino acids. CDR3 region: CSARVHLDYGYTF. As DNA, the CDR3 is TGCAGTGCTAGAGTACATCTAGACTATGGCTACACCTTC.

The rearrangement uses TRBV29-1 and TRBJ1-2; 7 bases are a match to TRBD1. The CDR3 loop spans 12 amino acids. Per the germline V gene, CDR1 is SQVTM and CDR2 is ANQGSEA. CDR3 sequence (DNA): TGCGTAGGACAGGAAAACTACTATGGCTACACCTTC. Amino acid sequence: CVGQENYYGYTF.

The chain combines TRBV6-1 with TRBJ1-6; D might be TRBD1 (5 bases). This CDR3 has 14 residues. Germline assignment: CDR1 MNHNS and CDR2 SASEGT. The ends were cut back, 6 bases at V and 7 bases at J, with 13 bases in the middle. The CDR3 region has the DNA TGTGCCAGCAGGAAACTACAGGAGAATTCACCCCTCCACTTT. The encoded protein is CASRKLQENSPLHF.

The rearrangement links TRBV6-1 to TRBJ1-6, with D unresolved. V lost 1 base, J lost 6 bases, and 10 bases lay in between. Germline values: CDR1 MNHNS, CDR2 SASEGT. The CDR3 covers 15 residues. As DNA, the CDR3 is TGTGCCAGCAGTGAAGGGGTCGGCGGTAATTCACCCCTCCACTTT. It encodes CASSEGVGGNSPLHF.

The gene calls are TRBV7-3 and TRBJ2-5; 9 bases map to TRBD1. The CDR3 length is 18 residues. Germline CDR1 SGHTA, CDR2 FQGTGA. The V gene end was trimmed by 0 bases and the J gene end by 1 base; junction bases not matched to a gene: 9. The CDR3 here is CASSLTGGGQGIQETQYF. CDR3 DNA: TGTGCCAGCAGCTTAACCGGGGGCGGACAGGGGATCCAAGAGACCCAGTACTTC.

This clonotype turned up a few times. V usage is TRBV7-6 and J usage is TRBJ1-2, with a tentative D call TRBD1 (6 bases). This CDR3 spans 15 amino acids. The germline V gene encodes CDR1 SGHVS and CDR2 FNYEAQ. The V end was cut by 1 base, the J end by 2 bases, with 11 bases between. The CDR3 spells CASSLGGDKNYGYTF. The CDR3 coding sequence is TGTGCCAGCAGCTTAGGAGGGGACAAGAACTATGGCTACACCTTC.

This clonotype was detected only a few times. This chain joins TRBV4-1 and TRBJ1-4, with D perhaps TRBD1 (5 bases). Trimming left V 0 bases short and J 8 bases short, with 16 bases between. The CDR3 length is 16 residues. Germline-derived CDR1 and CDR2 are MGHRA and YSYEKL. CDR3 DNA: TGCGCCAGCAGCCAAGAAAGGCAGGGAGGTGGAGAAAAACTGTTTTTT. Encoded protein: CASSQERQGGGEKLFF.

The table lists this clonotype with a few counts. The J gene is TRBJ2-5, the V gene TRBV5-1; D is undetermined. The CDR3 loop spans 14 amino acids. Germline CDR1 is SGHRS and CDR2 is YFSETQ. V lost 0 bases and J 11 bases, leaving 17 bases between the germline ends. CDR3 region: CASSLASFNNEQYF. CDR3 DNA sequence: TGCGCCAGCAGCTTGGCTAGTTTCAACAATGAGCAGTACTTC.

The genes are TRBV9 and TRBJ2-7; 7 bases align to TRBD1. Judging by the DNA end, TRBJ2-5 fits better; the J call may be wrong. This CDR3 region has 16 residues. The germline V gene has CDR1 SGDLS and CDR2 YYNGEE. The CDR3 here is CASSPWDSLRQETQYF. The CDR3 region has the DNA TGTGCCAGCAGCCCGTGGGACAGTCTTCGACAAGAGACCCAGTACTTC.

This clonotype was seen a few times. The V and J genes are TRBV5-1 and TRBJ1-2; 8 nucleotides match TRBD1. The germline V gene has CDR1 SGHRS and CDR2 YFSETQ. The CDR3 totals 16 residues. After removal of 7 bases from V and 0 bases from J, the junction contained 11 bases not matched to a gene. CDR3 amino acids: CASGRGQGQANYGYTF. The CDR3 DNA reads as TGCGCCAGCGGGAGAGGACAGGGCCAAGCTAACTATGGCTACACCTTC.

The chain links TRBV25-1 to TRBJ2-7, with 8 bases identical to TRBD1. CDR1 MGHDK and CDR2 SYGVNS come from the germline V gene. CDR3 length: 15 residues. V dropped 6 bases and J dropped 2; count of bases not matched to a gene: 9. In DNA, the CDR3 is TGTGCCAGCAGGAACTCCGGGACAGGTCCCTACGAGCAGTACTTC. Translation: CASRNSGTGPYEQYF.

This chain links TRBV7-2 with TRBJ2-5; D perhaps matches TRBD2 (5 bases). The V end lost 1 base, the J end lost 3 bases, and 9 bases lay between the germline ends. This CDR3 region has 14 residues. Germline CDR1 is SGHTA and CDR2 is FQGNSA. The CDR3 sequence is CASSLELAKETQYF. The CDR3 bases are TGTGCCAGCAGCTTAGAGCTAGCAAAAGAGACCCAGTACTTC.

This clonotype was observed a few times. In nucleotides, the CDR3 is TGTGCCAGCAGTTACTCGAGTCCGGGACAGACCCGGTACCAAGAGACCCAGTACTTC. Protein sequence: CASSYSSPGQTRYQETQYF. The chain is built from TRBV6-5 and TRBJ2-5; 7 nucleotides match TRBD1. The junction had 13 bases not matched to a gene; V was cut back by 0 bases and J by 0 bases. The CDR3 spans 19 residues. From germline, CDR1 is MNHEY and CDR2 SVGAGI.

The chain is built from TRBV5-1 and TRBJ2-7, with TRBD1 as a possible D gene (5 bases). Germline values: CDR1 SGHRS, CDR2 YFSETQ. The CDR3 contains 13 residues. V gave up 1 base and J gave up 5 bases, with 10 bases separating them. DNA for the CDR3: TGCGCCAGCAGCTTGACAGTGGGGCACGAGCAGTACTTC. This gives the protein CASSLTVGHEQYF. Complete variable domain (other parts from reference TRBV5-1 and TRBJ2-7): KAGVTQTPRYLIKTRGQQVTLSCSPISGHRSVSWYQQTPGQGLQFLFEYFSETQRNKGNFPGRFSGRQFSNSRSEMNVSTLELGDSALYLCASSLTVGHEQYFGPGTRLTVT.

The CDR3 region has the DNA TGTGCCAGCAGAGACTCGCCGGGACTAGCGGACTTCTCCTACGAGCAGTACTTC. Translating it yields CASRDSPGLADFSYEQYF. The chain links TRBV21-1 to TRBJ2-7; the table assigns TRBD2, which was not confirmed against the DNA. TRBV21-1 constitutes a pseudogene. This CDR3 comprises 18 residues.

The chain couples TRBV9 to TRBJ2-1, with 9 bases identical to TRBD1. J lost 7 bases, V lost 0 bases, and 8 bases had no gene match. The CDR3 runs 16 residues. CDR1 is SGDLS, CDR2 YYNGEE, per germline. The CDR3 loop reads CASSVEGQGIVNEQFF. DNA for the CDR3: TGTGCCAGCAGCGTAGAAGGACAGGGGATAGTAAATGAGCAGTTCTTC.

This clonotype was seen a handful of times. V gene TRBV4-1 combines with J gene TRBJ2-5; the D gene could be TRBD1 or TRBD2 (5 bases each). The CDR3 has 17 residues. Germline CDR1 and CDR2: MGHRA and YSYEKL. V lost 1 base and J 4 bases, leaving 19 bases between the germline ends. In DNA, the CDR3 is TGCGCCAGCAGCCAAGCGTCCGGGACCCCTTTGAGAGAGACCCAGTACTTC. This gives the protein CASSQASGTPLRETQYF.

This clonotype came up a few times. The rearrangement joins TRBV5-1 to TRBJ2-5; D is perhaps TRBD1 or TRBD2 (5 bases each). This CDR3 has 18 residues. The ends were cut back, 2 bases at V and 1 base at J, with 21 bases in the middle. Germline-derived CDR1 and CDR2 are SGHRS and YFSETQ. The CDR3 nucleotides are TGCGCCAGCAGCTTTCTACCCCGTACGGGGCAGATCCAAGAGACCCAGTACTTC. It yields the protein CASSFLPRTGQIQETQYF.

Only a few counts were recorded for this clonotype. The J gene is TRBJ2-3, the V gene TRBV21-1; the DNA was not compared with TRBD2, the D call given in the table. TRBV21-1 represents a pseudogene. This CDR3 is 16 amino acids long. CDR3 coding DNA: TGTGCCAGCAGCAAAGGGTCCCTAGTCCCCACAGATACGCAGTATTTT. This translates into CASSKGSLVPTDTQYF.

This clonotype was recorded a few times. The chain combines TRBV29-1 with TRBJ2-5, with a possible D match to TRBD1 (6 bases). Germline-derived CDR1 and CDR2 are SQVTM and ANQGSEA. V lost 2 bases and J 1 base, leaving 11 bases between the germline ends. The CDR3 is made up of 14 amino acids. CDR3 region: CSVEYPRGQETQYF. The CDR3 DNA is TGCAGCGTTGAATATCCCAGGGGCCAAGAGACCCAGTACTTC.

This chain uses TRBV4-1 with TRBJ1-2; D might be TRBD1 (5 bases). The CDR3 has 15 residues. Trimming stripped 0 bases from V and 6 bases from J, with 14 bases between. Germline V gives CDR1 MGHRA, CDR2 YSYEKL. This CDR3 reads CASSQDRGVGDGYTF. In DNA form, the CDR3 reads TGCGCCAGCAGCCAAGATCGGGGGGTAGGTGATGGCTACACCTTC.

V usage is TRBV5-1 and J usage is TRBJ1-6; unclear D gene. The CDR3 extends over 16 amino acids. Trimming left V 0 bases short and J 7 bases short, with 14 bases between. Germline V gene lookup returns CDR1 SGHRS and CDR2 YFSETQ. For the CDR3, the DNA is TGCGCCAGCAGCTTGGCTGGGGTCCTACAGAATTCACCCCTCCACTTT. It codes for CASSLAGVLQNSPLHF.

The chain carries TRBV20-1 and TRBJ2-6; tentative D call: TRBD1 (6 bases). Germline V lookup: CDR1 DFQATT, CDR2 SNEGSKA (reference sequence). V shed 6 bases and J shed 2 bases, with 11 bases lying between them. The CDR3 is 14 residues long. Written as DNA, the CDR3 is TGCAGTGCCTTAACAGGGCCTGGGGCCAACGTCCTGACTTTC. It codes for CSALTGPGANVLTF.

This clonotype was detected only a few times. As DNA, the CDR3 is TGCGCCAGCAGCTCCGAGCGGTCGCAGTACGAGCAGTACTTC. This encodes CASSSERSQYEQYF. This sequence joins TRBV5-1 and TRBJ2-7, with TRBD2 as a possible D gene (5 bases). The ends were cut back, 3 bases at V and 4 bases at J, with 14 bases in the middle. Germline lookup yields CDR1 SGHRS and CDR2 YFSETQ. CDR3 length: 14 residues.

The chain couples TRBV20-1 to TRBJ2-2, with 7 bases matching TRBD1. The CDR3 is 15 amino acids. Trimming at V came to 3 bases and at J to 1 base, leaving 5 bases not matched to a gene. Germline loops: CDR1 DFQATT, CDR2 SNEGSKA (reference sequence). The CDR3 region has the DNA TGCAGTGCTAGGAGGGGGCCCTTGAACACCGGGGAGCTGTTTTTT. Translating it yields CSARRGPLNTGELFF.

This sequence joins TRBV9 and TRBJ2-7; TRBD2 aligns across 7 bases. This CDR3 has 15 residues. Per germline, CDR1 SGDLS and CDR2 YYNGEE. Trimming took 3 bases from V and 1 from J; bases not matched to a gene: 7. The CDR3 DNA follows: TGTGCCAGCAGCGCCTCTCCGGGACTATCCTACGAGCAGTACTTC. It is translated as CASSASPGLSYEQYF.